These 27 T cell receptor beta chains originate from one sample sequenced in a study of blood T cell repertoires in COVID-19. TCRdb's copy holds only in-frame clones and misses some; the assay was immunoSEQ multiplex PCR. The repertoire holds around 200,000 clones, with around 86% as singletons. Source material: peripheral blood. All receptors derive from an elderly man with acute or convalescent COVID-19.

CDR3 residues: CASTVGGYYNEQFF. The DNA of the CDR3 is TGCGCCAGCACTGTAGGGGGATACTACAATGAGCAGTTCTTC. This chain joins TRBV5-1 and TRBJ2-1, with D tentatively TRBD1 (6 bases). V lost 6 bases and J 3 bases, leaving 13 bases between the germline ends. The length of the CDR3 is 14 residues. Germline values: CDR1 SGHRS, CDR2 YFSETQ. The complete variable domain, with remaining parts taken from reference TRBV5-1 and TRBJ2-1, reads KAGVTQTPRYLIKTRGQQVTLSCSPISGHRSVSWYQQTPGQGLQFLFEYFSETQRNKGNFPGRFSGRQFSNSRSEMNVSTLELGDSALYLCASTVGGYYNEQFFGPGTRLTVL.

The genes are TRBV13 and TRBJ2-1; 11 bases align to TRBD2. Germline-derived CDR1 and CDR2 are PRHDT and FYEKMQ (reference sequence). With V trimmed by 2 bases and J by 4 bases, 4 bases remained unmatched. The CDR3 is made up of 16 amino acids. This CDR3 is CASSLRLAGIYNEQFF. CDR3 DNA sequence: TGTGCCAGCAGCTTAAGACTAGCGGGGATTTACAATGAGCAGTTCTTC.

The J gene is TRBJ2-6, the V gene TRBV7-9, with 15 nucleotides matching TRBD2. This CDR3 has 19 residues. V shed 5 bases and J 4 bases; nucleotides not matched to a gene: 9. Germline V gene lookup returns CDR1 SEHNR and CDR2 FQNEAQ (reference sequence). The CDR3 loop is CASSLGTSGRRPGANVLTF. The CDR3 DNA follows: TGTGCCAGCAGCCTCGGGACTAGCGGGAGGAGGCCCGGGGCCAACGTCCTGACTTTC.

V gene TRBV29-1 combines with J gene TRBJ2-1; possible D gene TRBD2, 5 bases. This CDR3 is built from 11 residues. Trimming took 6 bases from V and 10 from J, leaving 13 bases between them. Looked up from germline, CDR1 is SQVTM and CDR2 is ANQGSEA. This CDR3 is CSVGSSSEQFF. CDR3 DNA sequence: TGCAGCGTGGGGAGTAGTTCGGAGCAGTTCTTC.

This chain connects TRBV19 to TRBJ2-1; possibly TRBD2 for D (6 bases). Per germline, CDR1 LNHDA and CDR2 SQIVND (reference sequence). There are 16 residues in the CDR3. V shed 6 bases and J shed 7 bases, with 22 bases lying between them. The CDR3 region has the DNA TGTGCCAGTAGGCCCTCCCTAGCGACTCCTTTTAATGAGCAGTTCTTC. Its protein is CASRPSLATPFNEQFF.

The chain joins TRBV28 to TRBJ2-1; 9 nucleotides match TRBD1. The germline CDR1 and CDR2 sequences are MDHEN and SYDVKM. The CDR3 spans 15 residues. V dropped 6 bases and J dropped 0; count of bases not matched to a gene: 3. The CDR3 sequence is CASRGDRDSYNEQFF. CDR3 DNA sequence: TGTGCCAGCAGAGGGGACAGGGACTCCTACAATGAGCAGTTCTTC.

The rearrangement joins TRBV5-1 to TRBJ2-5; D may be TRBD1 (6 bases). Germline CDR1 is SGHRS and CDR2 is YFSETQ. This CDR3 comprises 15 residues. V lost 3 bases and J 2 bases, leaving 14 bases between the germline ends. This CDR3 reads CASSSSGQIQETQYF. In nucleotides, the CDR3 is TGCGCCAGCAGCTCGAGCGGACAGATTCAAGAGACCCAGTACTTC.

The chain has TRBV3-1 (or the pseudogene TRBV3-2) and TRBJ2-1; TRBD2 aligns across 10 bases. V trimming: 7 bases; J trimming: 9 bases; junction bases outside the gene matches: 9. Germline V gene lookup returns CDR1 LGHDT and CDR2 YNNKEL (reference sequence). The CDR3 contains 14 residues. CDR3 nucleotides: TGTGCCAGCAATCTAGCGGGAGAAGGGGGTGAGCAGTTCTTC. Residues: CASNLAGEGGEQFF.

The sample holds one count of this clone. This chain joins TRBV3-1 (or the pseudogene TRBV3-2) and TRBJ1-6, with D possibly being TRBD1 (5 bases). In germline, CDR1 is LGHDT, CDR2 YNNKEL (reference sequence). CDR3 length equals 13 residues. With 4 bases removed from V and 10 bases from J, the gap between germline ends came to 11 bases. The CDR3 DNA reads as TGTGCCAGCAGCCCTCAGGGTAACTCACCCCTCCACTTT. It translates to CASSPQGNSPLHF.

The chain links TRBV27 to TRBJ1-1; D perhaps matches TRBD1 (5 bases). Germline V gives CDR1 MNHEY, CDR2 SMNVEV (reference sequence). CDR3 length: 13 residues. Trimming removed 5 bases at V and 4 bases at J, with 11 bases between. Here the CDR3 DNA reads TGTGCCAGCAGTCTAACAGGAGTCACTGAAGCTTTCTTT. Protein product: CASSLTGVTEAFF.

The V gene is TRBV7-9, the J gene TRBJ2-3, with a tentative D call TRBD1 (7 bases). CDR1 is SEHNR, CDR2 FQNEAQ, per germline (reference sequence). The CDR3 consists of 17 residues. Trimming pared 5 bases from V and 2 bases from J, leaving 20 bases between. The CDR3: CASSTGGGATATDTQYF. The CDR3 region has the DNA TGTGCCAGCAGCACAGGAGGGGGCGCGACGGCCACAGATACGCAGTATTTT.

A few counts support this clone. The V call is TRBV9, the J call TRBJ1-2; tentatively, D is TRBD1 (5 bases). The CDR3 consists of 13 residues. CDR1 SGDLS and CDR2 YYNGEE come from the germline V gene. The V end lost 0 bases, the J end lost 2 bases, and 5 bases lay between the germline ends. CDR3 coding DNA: TGTGCCAGCAGCGTAGGACAGAACTATGGCTACACCTTC. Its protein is CASSVGQNYGYTF.

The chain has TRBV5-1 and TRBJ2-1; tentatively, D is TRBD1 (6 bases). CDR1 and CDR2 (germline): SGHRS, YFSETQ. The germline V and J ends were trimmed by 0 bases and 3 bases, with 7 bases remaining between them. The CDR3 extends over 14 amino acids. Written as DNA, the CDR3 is TGCGCCAGCAGCTTGGCCAGGGGCTACAATGAGCAGTTCTTC. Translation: CASSLARGYNEQFF. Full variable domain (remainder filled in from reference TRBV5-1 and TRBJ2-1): KAGVTQTPRYLIKTRGQQVTLSCSPISGHRSVSWYQQTPGQGLQFLFEYFSETQRNKGNFPGRFSGRQFSNSRSEMNVSTLELGDSALYLCASSLARGYNEQFFGPGTRLTVL.

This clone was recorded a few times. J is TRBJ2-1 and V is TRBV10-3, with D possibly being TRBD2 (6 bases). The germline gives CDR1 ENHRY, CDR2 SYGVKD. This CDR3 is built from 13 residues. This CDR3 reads CAIGVGSSDEQFF. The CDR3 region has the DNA TGTGCAATCGGTGTCGGGAGCTCGGATGAGCAGTTCTTC.

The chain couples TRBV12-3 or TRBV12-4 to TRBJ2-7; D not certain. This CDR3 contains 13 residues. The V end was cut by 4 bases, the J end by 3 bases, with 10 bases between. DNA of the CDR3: TGTGCCAGCAGTTCGGTGAGGAACTACGAGCAGTACTTC. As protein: CASSSVRNYEQYF.

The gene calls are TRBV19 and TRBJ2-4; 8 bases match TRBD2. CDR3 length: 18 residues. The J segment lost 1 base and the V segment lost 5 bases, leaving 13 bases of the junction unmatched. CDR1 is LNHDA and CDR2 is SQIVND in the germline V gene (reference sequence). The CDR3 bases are TGTGCCAGTAGTGCCGGGTCCCTTGCGGGAGGTGCCAAAAACATTCAGTACTTC. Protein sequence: CASSAGSLAGGAKNIQYF.

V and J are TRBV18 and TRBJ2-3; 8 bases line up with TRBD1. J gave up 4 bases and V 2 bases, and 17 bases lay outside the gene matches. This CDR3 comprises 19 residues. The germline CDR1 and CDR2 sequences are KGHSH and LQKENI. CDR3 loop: CASSPDLLDRGPRADTQYF. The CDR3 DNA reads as TGTGCCAGCTCACCAGATCTCCTAGACAGGGGCCCCAGGGCAGATACGCAGTATTTT.

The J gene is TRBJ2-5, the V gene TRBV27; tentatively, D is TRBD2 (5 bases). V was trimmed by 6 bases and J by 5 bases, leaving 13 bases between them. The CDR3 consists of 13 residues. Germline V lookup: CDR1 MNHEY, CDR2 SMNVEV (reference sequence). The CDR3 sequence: CASRLSPGETQYF. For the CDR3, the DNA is TGTGCCAGCAGACTATCCCCGGGGGAGACCCAGTACTTC.

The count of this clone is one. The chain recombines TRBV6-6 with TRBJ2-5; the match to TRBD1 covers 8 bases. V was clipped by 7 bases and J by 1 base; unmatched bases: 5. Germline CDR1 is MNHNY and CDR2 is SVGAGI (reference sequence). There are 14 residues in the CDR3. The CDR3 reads CASNDRGTQETQYF. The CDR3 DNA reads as TGTGCCAGCAACGACAGGGGTACCCAAGAGACCCAGTACTTC.

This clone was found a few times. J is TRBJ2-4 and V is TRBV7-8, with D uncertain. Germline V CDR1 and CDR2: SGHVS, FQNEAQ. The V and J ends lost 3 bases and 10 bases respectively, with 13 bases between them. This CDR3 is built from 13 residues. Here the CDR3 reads CASSFRGEKIQYF. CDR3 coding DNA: TGTGCCAGCAGCTTCCGCGGAGAGAAGATTCAGTACTTC.

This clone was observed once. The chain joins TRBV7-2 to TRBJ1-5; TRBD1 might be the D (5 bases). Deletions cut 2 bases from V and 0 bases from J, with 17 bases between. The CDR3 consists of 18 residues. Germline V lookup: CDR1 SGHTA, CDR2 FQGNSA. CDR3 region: CASSLYPNRYYSNQPQHF. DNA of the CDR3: TGTGCCAGCAGCTTATACCCGAACAGGTACTATAGCAATCAGCCCCAGCATTTT.

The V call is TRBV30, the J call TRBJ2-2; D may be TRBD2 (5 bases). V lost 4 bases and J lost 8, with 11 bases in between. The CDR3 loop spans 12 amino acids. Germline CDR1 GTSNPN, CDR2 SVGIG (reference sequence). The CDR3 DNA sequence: TGTGCCTGGACCCCATCGGGGGGGGAGCTGTTTTTT. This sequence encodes CAWTPSGGELFF.

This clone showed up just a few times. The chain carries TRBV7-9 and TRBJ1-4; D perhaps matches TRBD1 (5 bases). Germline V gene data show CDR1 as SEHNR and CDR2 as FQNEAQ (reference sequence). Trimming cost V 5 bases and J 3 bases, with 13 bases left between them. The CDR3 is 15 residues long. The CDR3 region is CASSLRTGPNEKLFF. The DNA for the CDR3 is TGTGCCAGCAGCCTAAGAACAGGCCCTAATGAAAAACTGTTTTTT.

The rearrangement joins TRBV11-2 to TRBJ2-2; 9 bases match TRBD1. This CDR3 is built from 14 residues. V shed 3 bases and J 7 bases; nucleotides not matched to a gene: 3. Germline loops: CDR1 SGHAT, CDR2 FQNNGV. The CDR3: CASSFTGGGGELFF. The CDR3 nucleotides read TGTGCCAGCAGCTTCACAGGGGGCGGCGGGGAGCTGTTTTTT. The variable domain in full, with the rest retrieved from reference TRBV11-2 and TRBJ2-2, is EAGVAQSPRYKIIEKRQSVAFWCNPISGHATLYWYQQILGQGPKLLIQFQNNGVVDDSQLPKDRFSAERLKGVDSTLKIQPAKLEDSAVYLCASSFTGGGGELFFGEGSRLTVL.

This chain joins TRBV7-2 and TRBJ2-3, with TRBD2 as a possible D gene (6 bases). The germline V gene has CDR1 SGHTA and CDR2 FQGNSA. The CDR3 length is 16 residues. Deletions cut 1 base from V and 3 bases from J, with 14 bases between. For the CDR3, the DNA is TGTGCCAGCAGCTTAGTATGGTCCAGCGGGACAGATACGCAGTATTTT. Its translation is CASSLVWSSGTDTQYF. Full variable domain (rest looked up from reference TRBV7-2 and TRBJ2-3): GAGVSQSPSNKVTEKGKDVELRCDPISGHTALYWYRQSLGQGLEFLIYFQGNSAPDKSGLPSDRFSAERTGGSVSTLTIQRTQQEDSAVYLCASSLVWSSGTDTQYFGPGTRLTVL.

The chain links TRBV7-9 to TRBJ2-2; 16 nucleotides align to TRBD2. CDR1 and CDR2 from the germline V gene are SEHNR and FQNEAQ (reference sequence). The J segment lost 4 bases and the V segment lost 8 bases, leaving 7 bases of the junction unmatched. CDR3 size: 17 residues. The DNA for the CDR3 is TGTGCCAGCCCGGGACTAGCGGGAGGGCCCAGCACCGGGGAGCTGTTTTTT. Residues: CASPGLAGGPSTGELFF.

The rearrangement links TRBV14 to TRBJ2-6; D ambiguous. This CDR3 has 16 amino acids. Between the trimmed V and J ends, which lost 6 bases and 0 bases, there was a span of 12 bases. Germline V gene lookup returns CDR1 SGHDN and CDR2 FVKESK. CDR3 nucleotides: TGTGCCAGCAGGTCGGTTCGGTACTCTGGGGCCAACGTCCTGACTTTC. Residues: CASRSVRYSGANVLTF.